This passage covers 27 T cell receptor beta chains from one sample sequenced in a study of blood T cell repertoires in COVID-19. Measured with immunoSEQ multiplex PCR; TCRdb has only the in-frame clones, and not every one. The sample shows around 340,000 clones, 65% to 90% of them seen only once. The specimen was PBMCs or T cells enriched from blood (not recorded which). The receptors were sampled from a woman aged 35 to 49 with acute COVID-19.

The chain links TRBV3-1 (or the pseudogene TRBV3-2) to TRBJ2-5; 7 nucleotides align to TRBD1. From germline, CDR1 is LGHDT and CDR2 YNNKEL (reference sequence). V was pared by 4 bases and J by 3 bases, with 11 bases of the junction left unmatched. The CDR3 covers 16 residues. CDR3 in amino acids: CASSRRDSRIKETQYF. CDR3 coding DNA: TGTGCCAGCAGCCGAAGGGACAGCCGAATTAAAGAGACCCAGTACTTC.

This chain's CDR3 is CASSFVGLAKNIQYF. CDR3 bases: TGTGCCAGCAGTTTTGTTGGCCTAGCCAAAAACATTCAGTACTTC. V is TRBV28 and J is TRBJ2-4; D remains ambiguous. The CDR3 covers 15 residues. V was trimmed by 3 bases and J by 0 bases, leaving 9 bases between them. Germline V gene sequence: CDR1 MDHEN, CDR2 SYDVKM. Looking up the rest from reference TRBV28 and TRBJ2-4 gives the full variable domain: DVKVTQSSRYLVKRTGEKVFLECVQDMDHENMFWYRQDPGLGLRLIYFSYDVKMKEKGDIPEGYSVSREKKERFSLILESASTNQTSMYLCASSFVGLAKNIQYFGAGTRLSVL.

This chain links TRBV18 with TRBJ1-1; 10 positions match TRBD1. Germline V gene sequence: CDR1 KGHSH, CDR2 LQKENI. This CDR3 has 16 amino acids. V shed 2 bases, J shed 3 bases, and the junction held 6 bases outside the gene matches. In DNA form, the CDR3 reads TGTGCCAGCTCACCAATGACAGGGGGCATGGACACTGAAGCTTTCTTT. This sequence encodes CASSPMTGGMDTEAFF.

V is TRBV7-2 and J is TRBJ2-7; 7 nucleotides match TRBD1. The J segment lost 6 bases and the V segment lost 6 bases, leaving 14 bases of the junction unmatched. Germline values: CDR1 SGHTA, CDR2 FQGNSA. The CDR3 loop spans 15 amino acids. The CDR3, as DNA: TGTGCCAGCAGTCCTTACAGGGGACCCGAGGGCGAGCAGTACTTC. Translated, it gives CASSPYRGPEGEQYF.

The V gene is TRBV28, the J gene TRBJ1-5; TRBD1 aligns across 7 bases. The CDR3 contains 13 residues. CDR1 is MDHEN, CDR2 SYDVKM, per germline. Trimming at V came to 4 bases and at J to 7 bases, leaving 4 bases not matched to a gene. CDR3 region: CASSSDRAQPQHF. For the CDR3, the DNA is TGTGCCAGCAGTTCCGACAGGGCCCAGCCCCAGCATTTT.

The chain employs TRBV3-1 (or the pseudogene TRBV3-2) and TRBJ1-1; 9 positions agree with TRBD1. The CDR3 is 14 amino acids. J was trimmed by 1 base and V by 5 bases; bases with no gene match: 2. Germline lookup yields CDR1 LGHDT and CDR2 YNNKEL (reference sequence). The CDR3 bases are TGTGCCAGCAGCGGGACAGGGTCGAACACTGAAGCTTTCTTT. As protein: CASSGTGSNTEAFF.

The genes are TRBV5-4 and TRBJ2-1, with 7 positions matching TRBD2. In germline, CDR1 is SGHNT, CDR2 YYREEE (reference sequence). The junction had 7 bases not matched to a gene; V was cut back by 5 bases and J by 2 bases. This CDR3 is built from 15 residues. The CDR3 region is CASREAGTTYNEQFF. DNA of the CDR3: TGTGCCAGCAGAGAGGCCGGGACTACCTACAATGAGCAGTTCTTC. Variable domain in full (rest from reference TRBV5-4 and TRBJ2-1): ETGVTQSPTHLIKTRGQQVTLRCSSQSGHNTVSWYQQALGQGPQFIFQYYREEENGRGNFPPRFSGLQFPNYSSELNVNALELDDSALYLCASREAGTTYNEQFFGPGTRLTVL.

The CDR3 sequence: CASSLNRVLEQYF. Here the CDR3 DNA reads TGCGCCAGCAGCTTGAACAGGGTTCTCGAGCAGTACTTC. The chain uses TRBV5-1 and TRBJ2-7; maybe TRBD1 (6 bases). The CDR3 sequence is 13 residues long. The V end lost 1 base, the J end lost 6 bases, and 11 bases lay between the germline ends. The germline gives CDR1 SGHRS, CDR2 YFSETQ.

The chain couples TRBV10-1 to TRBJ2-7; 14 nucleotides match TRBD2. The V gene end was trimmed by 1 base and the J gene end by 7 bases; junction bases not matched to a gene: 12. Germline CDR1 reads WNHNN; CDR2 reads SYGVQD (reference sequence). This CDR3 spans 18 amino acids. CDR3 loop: CASSEFVGLAGAKREQYF. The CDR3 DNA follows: TGCGCCAGCAGTGAGTTTGTGGGACTAGCGGGGGCGAAGCGAGAGCAGTACTTC.

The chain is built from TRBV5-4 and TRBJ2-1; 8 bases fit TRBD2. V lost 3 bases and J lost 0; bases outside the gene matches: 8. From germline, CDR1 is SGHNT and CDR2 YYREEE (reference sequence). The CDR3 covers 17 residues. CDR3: CASSSRTSPSSYNEQFF. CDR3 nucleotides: TGTGCCAGCAGCTCTCGGACTAGCCCTAGCTCCTACAATGAGCAGTTCTTC.

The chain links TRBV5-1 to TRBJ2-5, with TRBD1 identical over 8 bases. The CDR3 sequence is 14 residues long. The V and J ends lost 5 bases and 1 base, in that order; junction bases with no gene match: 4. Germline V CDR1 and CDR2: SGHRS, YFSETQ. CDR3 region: CASRQGTGQETQYF. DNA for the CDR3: TGCGCCAGCAGGCAAGGGACAGGCCAAGAGACCCAGTACTTC.

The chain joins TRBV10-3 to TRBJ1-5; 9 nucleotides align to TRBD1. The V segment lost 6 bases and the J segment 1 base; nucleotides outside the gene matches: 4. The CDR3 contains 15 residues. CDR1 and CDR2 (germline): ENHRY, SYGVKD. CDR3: CAIRSDRGSNQPQHF. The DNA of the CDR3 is TGTGCCATCAGATCGGACAGGGGAAGCAATCAGCCCCAGCATTTT.

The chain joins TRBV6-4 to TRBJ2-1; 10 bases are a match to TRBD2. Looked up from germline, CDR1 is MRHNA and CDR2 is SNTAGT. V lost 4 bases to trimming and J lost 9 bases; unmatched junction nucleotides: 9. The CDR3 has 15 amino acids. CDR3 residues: CASSVSGGPVGEQFF. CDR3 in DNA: TGTGCCAGCAGTGTTAGCGGGGGGCCTGTGGGTGAGCAGTTCTTC.

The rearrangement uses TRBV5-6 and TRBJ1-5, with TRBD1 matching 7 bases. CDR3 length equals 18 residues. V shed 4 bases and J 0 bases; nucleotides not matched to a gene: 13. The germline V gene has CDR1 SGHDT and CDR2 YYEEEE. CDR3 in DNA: TGTGCCAGCAGCCTACGGACAGGCGTCGAATATAGCAATCAGCCCCAGCATTTT. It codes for CASSLRTGVEYSNQPQHF.

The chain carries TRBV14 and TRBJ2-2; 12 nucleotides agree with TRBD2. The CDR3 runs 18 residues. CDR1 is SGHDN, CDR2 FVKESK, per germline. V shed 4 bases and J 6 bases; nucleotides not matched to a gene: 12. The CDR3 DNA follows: TGTGCCAGCAGCCTCCAAAGCCTACTAGCGGGAGGTTCCGGGGAGCTGTTTTTT. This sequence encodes CASSLQSLLAGGSGELFF.

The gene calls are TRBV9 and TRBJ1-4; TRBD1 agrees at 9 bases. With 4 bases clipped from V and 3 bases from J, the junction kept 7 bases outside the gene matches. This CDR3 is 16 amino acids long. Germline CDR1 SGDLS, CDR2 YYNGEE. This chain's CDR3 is CASSPTGGASNEKLFF. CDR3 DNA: TGTGCCAGCAGCCCTACAGGGGGCGCTTCTAATGAAAAACTGTTTTTT. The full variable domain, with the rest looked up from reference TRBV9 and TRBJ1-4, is DSGVTQTPKHLITATGQRVTLRCSPRSGDLSVYWYQQSLDQGLQFLIQYYNGEERAKGNILERFSAQQFPDLHSELNLSSLELGDSALYFCASSPTGGASNEKLFFGSGTQLSVL.

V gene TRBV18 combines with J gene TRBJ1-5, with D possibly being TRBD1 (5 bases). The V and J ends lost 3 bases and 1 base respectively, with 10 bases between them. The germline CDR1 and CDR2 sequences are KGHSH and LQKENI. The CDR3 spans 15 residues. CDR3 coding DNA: TGTGCCAGCTCACCGGGCGGGGGGAGCAATCAGCCCCAGCATTTT. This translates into CASSPGGGSNQPQHF. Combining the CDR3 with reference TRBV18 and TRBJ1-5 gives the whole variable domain NAGVMQNPRHLVRRRGQEARLRCSPMKGHSHVYWYRQLPEEGLKFMVYLQKENIIDESGMPKERFSAEFPKEGPSILRIQQVVRGDSAAYFCASSPGGGSNQPQHFGDGTRLSIL.

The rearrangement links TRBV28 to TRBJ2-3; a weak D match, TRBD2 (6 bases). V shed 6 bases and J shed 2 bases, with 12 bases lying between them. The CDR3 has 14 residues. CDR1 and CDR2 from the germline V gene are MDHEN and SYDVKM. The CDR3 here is CASSIGGLTDTQYF. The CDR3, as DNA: TGTGCCAGCAGCATTGGAGGGCTCACAGATACGCAGTATTTT.

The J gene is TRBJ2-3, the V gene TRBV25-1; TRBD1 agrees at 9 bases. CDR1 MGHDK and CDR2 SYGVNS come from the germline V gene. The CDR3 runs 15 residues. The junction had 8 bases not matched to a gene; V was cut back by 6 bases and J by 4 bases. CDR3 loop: CASSLTGGRADTQYF. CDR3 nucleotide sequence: TGTGCCAGCAGCCTTACAGGGGGCCGGGCAGATACGCAGTATTTT.

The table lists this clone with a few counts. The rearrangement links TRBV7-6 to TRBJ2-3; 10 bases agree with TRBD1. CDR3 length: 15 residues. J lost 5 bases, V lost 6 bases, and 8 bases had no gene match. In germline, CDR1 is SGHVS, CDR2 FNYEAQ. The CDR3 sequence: CASSLGQGLKDTQYF. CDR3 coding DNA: TGTGCCAGCAGTTTGGGACAGGGGCTCAAAGATACGCAGTATTTT.

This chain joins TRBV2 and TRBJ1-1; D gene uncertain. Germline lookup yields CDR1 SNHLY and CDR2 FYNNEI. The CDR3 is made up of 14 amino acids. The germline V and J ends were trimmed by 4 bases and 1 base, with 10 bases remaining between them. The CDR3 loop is CASSVARSNTEAFF. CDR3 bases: TGTGCCAGCAGTGTCGCCAGGTCGAACACTGAAGCTTTCTTT.

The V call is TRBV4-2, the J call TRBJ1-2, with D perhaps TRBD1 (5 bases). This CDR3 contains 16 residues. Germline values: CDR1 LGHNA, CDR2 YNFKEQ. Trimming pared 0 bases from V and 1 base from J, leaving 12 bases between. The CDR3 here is CASSQDLQVLNYGYTF. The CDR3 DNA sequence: TGTGCCAGCAGCCAAGATTTACAGGTCCTTAACTATGGCTACACCTTC.

The CDR3: CASSVGTGGRTGELFF. The CDR3 DNA reads as TGTGCCAGCAGCGTAGGGACGGGCGGGAGAACCGGGGAGCTGTTTTTT. V usage is TRBV9 and J usage is TRBJ2-2, with TRBD2 matching 7 bases. The CDR3 spans 16 residues. V dropped 0 bases and J dropped 5; count of bases not matched to a gene: 7. CDR1 is SGDLS and CDR2 is YYNGEE in the germline V gene.

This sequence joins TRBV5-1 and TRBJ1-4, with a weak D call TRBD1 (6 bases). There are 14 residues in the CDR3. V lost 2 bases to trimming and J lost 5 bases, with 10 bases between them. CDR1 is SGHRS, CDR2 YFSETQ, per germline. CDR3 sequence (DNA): TGCGCCAGCAGCTTATTACAGGGAAATGAAAAACTGTTTTTT. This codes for CASSLLQGNEKLFF.

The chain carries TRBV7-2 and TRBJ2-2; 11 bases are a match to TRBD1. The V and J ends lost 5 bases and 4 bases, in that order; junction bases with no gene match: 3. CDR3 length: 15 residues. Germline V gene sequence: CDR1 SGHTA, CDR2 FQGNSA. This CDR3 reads CASSVDRGLTGELFF. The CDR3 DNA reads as TGTGCCAGCAGCGTGGACAGGGGGCTCACCGGGGAGCTGTTTTTT.

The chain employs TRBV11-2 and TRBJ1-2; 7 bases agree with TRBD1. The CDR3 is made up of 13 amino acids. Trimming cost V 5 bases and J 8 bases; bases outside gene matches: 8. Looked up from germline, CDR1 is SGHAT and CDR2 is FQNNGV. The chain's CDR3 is CASSPRQGDGYTF. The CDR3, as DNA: TGTGCCAGCAGCCCCCGTCAGGGGGACGGCTACACCTTC. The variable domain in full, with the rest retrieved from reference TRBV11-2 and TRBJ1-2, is EAGVAQSPRYKIIEKRQSVAFWCNPISGHATLYWYQQILGQGPKLLIQFQNNGVVDDSQLPKDRFSAERLKGVDSTLKIQPAKLEDSAVYLCASSPRQGDGYTFGSGTRLTVV.

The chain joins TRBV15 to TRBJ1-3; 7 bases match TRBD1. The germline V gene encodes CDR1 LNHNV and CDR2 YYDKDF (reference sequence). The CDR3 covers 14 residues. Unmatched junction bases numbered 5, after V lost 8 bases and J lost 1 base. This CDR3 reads CATAAGGSGNTIYF. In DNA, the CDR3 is TGTGCCACCGCCGCAGGGGGATCTGGAAACACCATATATTTT.